This paragraph reports one T cell receptor (beta chain). Its antigen remains unidentified. The V gene lost 2 bases and the J gene lost 6 bases, with 11 bases spanning the gap. The CDR3 sequence is 13 residues long. Germline CDR1 and CDR2: SGHVS and FNYEAQ. This entry belongs to a study of T cells in Graves' hyperthyroidism and ophthalmopathy. Study summary: Peripheral blood was collected at initial diagnosis, before any treatment.

The patients, who ranged from 18 to 65 in age, presented with newly diagnosed hyperthyroidism lasting under 2 months. PBMCs were sourced from approximately 9 ml fresh peripheral blood. From RNA transcripts, TCR beta CDR3 regions were amplified. First-round RT-PCR of the TCR CDR3 relied on the HTBI primer set. TCRdb passed the multiplex PCR reads through MiXCR, listing each CDR3 protein once. Among 500,000 to 550,000 distinct CDR3 sequences, around 20% were seen once, and the ten largest hold about a quarter. General study points: By a 13 V-J model, ophthalmopathy was set apart from stable hyperthyroidism.

Sequenced input: blood. The chain uses TRBV7-6 and TRBJ2-7; possibly TRBD2 for D (5 bases). The TCR sequence derives from a man between 18 and 35 years old with Graves' hyperthyroidism. CDR3 sequence: CASSLTEGSEQYF. The CDR3 DNA reads as TGTGCCAGCAGCTTAACCGAGGGTTCCGAGCAGTACTTC.